Listed below are T cell receptor beta chains from one sample, sequenced in a study of beta chain features in type 1 diabetes. Sequencing was performed with immunoSEQ multiplex PCR; in TCRdb, only in-frame clones are kept and a portion is missing. The sample carries some 140,000 clones, approximately 9.2% recorded once. Sequenced input: central memory CD4+ T cells from blood. The receptors shown here come from a man aged 18 to 29 in good health. CDR3s include the opening cysteine and the closing phenylalanine or tryptophan. The order of the fields is clone size, J gene, V gene, D gene, CDR3 protein, CDR3 DNA. The D gene is left open where the match is weak. Clone size is shown for a subset of rows, as once, few, many or a class of expanded clone.

size: .
J: TRBJ1-6
V: TRBV5-4
D: TRBD1
CDR3: CASSSQGVENSPLHF
DNA: TGTGCCAGCAGCTCCCAGGGGGTGGAGAATTCACCCCTCCACTTT

size: few
J: TRBJ1-2
V: TRBV4-3
D: TRBD1
CDR3: CASSDLKDRDGYTF
DNA: TGCGCCAGCAGCGATTTGAAGGACAGGGACGGCTACACCTTC

size: .
J: TRBJ2-7
V: TRBV11-3
D: TRBD2
CDR3: CASSKAGGYEQYF
DNA: TGTGCCAGCAGCAAAGCGGGGGGCTACGAGCAGTACTTC

size: few
J: TRBJ2-6
V: TRBV6-5
D: .
CDR3: CASSLQKAGANVLTF
DNA: TGTGCCAGCAGCCTACAGAAAGCTGGGGCCAACGTCCTGACTTTC

size: few
J: TRBJ1-1
V: TRBV30
D: TRBD1
CDR3: CAWRALTGDAFF
DNA: TGTGCCTGGAGGGCCCTTACAGGGGACGCTTTCTTT

size: .
J: TRBJ2-7
V: TRBV30
D: .
CDR3: CAWSVGGGSYEQYF
DNA: TGTGCCTGGAGTGTAGGGGGGGGCTCCTACGAGCAGTACTTC

size: few
J: TRBJ2-7
V: TRBV2
D: .
CDR3: CASKPDSSYEQYF
DNA: TGTGCCAGCAAACCGGACAGTTCCTACGAGCAGTACTTC

size: .
J: TRBJ2-7
V: TRBV7-9
D: .
CDR3: CASSLGMGGTLTYEQYF
DNA: TGTGCCAGCAGCTTAGGGATGGGTGGGACATTAACCTACGAGCAGTACTTC

size: .
J: TRBJ1-6
V: TRBV7-2
D: TRBD1
CDR3: CASSLAGTGVNSPLHF
DNA: TGTGCCAGCAGCTTAGCTGGGACAGGGGTTAATTCACCCCTCCACTTT

size: few
J: TRBJ2-7
V: TRBV7-2
D: TRBD1
CDR3: CASSLGQGWYEQYF
DNA: TGTGCCAGCAGCCTCGGACAGGGTTGGTACGAGCAGTACTTC

size: many
J: TRBJ1-2
V: TRBV9
D: .
CDR3: CASSVQGSGYTF
DNA: TGTGCCAGCAGCGTGCAGGGGAGCGGCTACACCTTC

size: few
J: TRBJ1-2
V: TRBV5-6
D: TRBD1
CDR3: CASSTFSGQGEFGYTF
DNA: TGTGCCAGCAGCACCTTCTCAGGTCAGGGGGAGTTTGGCTACACCTTC

size: .
J: TRBJ2-7
V: TRBV7-2
D: TRBD1
CDR3: CASSLARTGGQHEQYF
DNA: TGTGCCAGCAGCTTAGCCCGGACAGGGGGCCAACACGAGCAGTACTTC

size: .
J: TRBJ2-7
V: TRBV6-6
D: .
CDR3: CASCLGGGTYEQYF
DNA: TGTGCCAGCTGCCTTGGTGGGGGGACCTACGAGCAGTACTTC

size: few
J: TRBJ2-5
V: TRBV9
D: .
CDR3: CASSVGTGWETQYF
DNA: TGTGCCAGCAGCGTAGGTACAGGGTGGGAGACCCAGTACTTC

size: few
J: TRBJ1-1
V: TRBV7-9
D: .
CDR3: CASSLEINREAFF
DNA: TGTGCCAGCAGCTTAGAAATTAACAGGGAAGCTTTCTTT

size: .
J: TRBJ1-5
V: TRBV7-2
D: .
CDR3: CASSLELNQPQHF
DNA: TGTGCCAGCAGCTTAGAATTAAATCAGCCCCAGCATTTT

size: .
J: TRBJ2-5
V: TRBV5-4
D: .
CDR3: CASSPSGSGETQYF
DNA: TGTGCCAGCAGCCCCTCCGGGTCCGGGGAGACCCAGTACTTC

size: few
J: TRBJ1-1
V: TRBV7-2
D: TRBD1
CDR3: CASSLPDRGLTEAFF
DNA: TGTGCCAGCAGCTTACCGGACAGGGGGCTGACTGAAGCTTTCTTT

size: .
J: TRBJ2-3
V: TRBV7-9
D: TRBD2
CDR3: CASKRGQSTDTQYF
DNA: TGTGCCAGCAAGCGGGGGCAGAGCACAGATACGCAGTATTTT

size: .
J: TRBJ2-3
V: TRBV9
D: .
CDR3: CASSYTGTDTQYF
DNA: TGTGCCAGCAGCTATACGGGCACAGATACGCAGTATTTT

size: few
J: TRBJ1-3
V: TRBV7-9
D: .
CDR3: CASSSRGNSGNTIYF
DNA: TGTGCCAGCAGCTCCCGGGGGAACTCTGGAAACACCATATATTTT

size: few
J: TRBJ1-1
V: TRBV14
D: .
CDR3: CASSQGGGNTEAFF
DNA: TGTGCCAGCAGCCAAGGAGGAGGGAACACTGAAGCTTTCTTT

size: .
J: TRBJ1-5
V: TRBV28
D: .
CDR3: CASSLAAGYGQPQHF
DNA: TGTGCCAGCAGTTTAGCGGCAGGGTATGGTCAGCCCCAGCATTTT

size: few
J: TRBJ1-1
V: TRBV5-6
D: TRBD1
CDR3: CASSFTGGTEAFF
DNA: TGTGCCAGCAGCTTCACAGGGGGCACTGAAGCTTTCTTT

size: .
J: TRBJ2-7
V: TRBV28
D: TRBD1
CDR3: CASSLVLTLDRGGNEQYF
DNA: TGTGCCAGCAGTTTGGTTTTGACGTTGGACAGGGGAGGAAACGAGCAGTACTTC

size: .
J: TRBJ2-7
V: TRBV29-1
D: .
CDR3: CSVEFAQGTSYEQYF
DNA: TGCAGCGTTGAATTCGCCCAGGGTACGTCCTACGAGCAGTACTTC

size: .
J: TRBJ2-1
V: TRBV10-3
D: TRBD1
CDR3: CAISQPGTAYNEQFF
DNA: TGTGCCATCAGCCAACCCGGGACAGCCTACAATGAGCAGTTCTTC

size: few
J: TRBJ2-1
V: TRBV30
D: .
CDR3: CAWSVSIEQFF
DNA: TGTGCCTGGAGTGTGTCTATTGAGCAGTTCTTC

size: .
J: TRBJ2-1
V: TRBV2
D: .
CDR3: CASSEGHSYNEQFF
DNA: TGTGCCAGCAGTGAAGGACACTCCTACAATGAGCAGTTCTTC

size: few
J: TRBJ1-5
V: TRBV9
D: .
CDR3: CASSVTTNQPQHF
DNA: TGTGCCAGCAGCGTAACAACCAATCAGCCCCAGCATTTT

size: .
J: TRBJ1-3
V: TRBV19
D: .
CDR3: CASSIDRLSGNTIYF
DNA: TGTGCCAGTAGTATAGATCGTCTCTCCGGAAACACCATATATTTT

size: few
J: TRBJ2-5
V: TRBV11-2
D: .
CDR3: CASSQRREETQYF
DNA: TGTGCCAGCAGCCAGAGGAGGGAGGAGACCCAGTACTTC

size: few
J: TRBJ2-5
V: TRBV28
D: TRBD2
CDR3: CASSLAGGETQYF
DNA: TGTGCCAGCAGTTTAGCGGGAGGAGAGACCCAGTACTTC

size: .
J: TRBJ2-7
V: TRBV19
D: TRBD1
CDR3: CASSMASGQGWREQYF
DNA: TGTGCCAGTAGTATGGCGTCGGGACAGGGTTGGCGCGAGCAGTACTTC

size: few
J: TRBJ1-5
V: TRBV19
D: TRBD1
CDR3: CATRSDRGDQPQHF
DNA: TGTGCCACCAGGTCGGACAGGGGCGATCAGCCCCAGCATTTT

size: .
J: TRBJ1-5
V: TRBV5-1
D: TRBD1
CDR3: CASSLGGQGMPQHF
DNA: TGCGCCAGCAGCTTGGGAGGACAGGGTATGCCCCAGCATTTT

size: .
J: TRBJ2-5
V: TRBV6-5
D: TRBD1
CDR3: CASSRTGTLQETQYF
DNA: TGTGCCAGCAGCCGGACAGGGACTCTGCAAGAGACCCAGTACTTC

size: many
J: TRBJ2-5
V: TRBV7-7
D: .
CDR3: CASSLRGGTALQETQYF
DNA: TGTGCCAGCAGCCTACGCGGCGGGACAGCTCTCCAAGAGACCCAGTACTTC

size: .
J: TRBJ1-5
V: TRBV30
D: TRBD1
CDR3: CAWSTPGGLQPQHF
DNA: TGTGCCTGGAGCACCCCAGGGGGCTTGCAGCCCCAGCATTTT